Sequencing of this T cell receptor beta chain was carried out in a study of blood T cell repertoires in COVID-19. Study information: Researchers got acute and convalescent COVID-19 samples from the United States, Italy and Spain. T cells, B-cell-depleted T cells, or PBMCs supplied cDNA or gDNA.

CDR3 size: 11 residues. V was pared by 3 bases and J by 8 bases, with 9 bases between. Germline V gene lookup returns CDR1 GTSNPN and CDR2 SVGIG (reference sequence). In the original workflow: Reference gene primer amplification gave nucleated cell count estimates. Libraries were prepared by immunoSEQ multiplex PCR; TCRdb keeps only in-frame clonotypes and omits some of them. The V and J calls and the clone size are those of that table, but D and trimming were determined from the DNA. The sample contains about 190,000 clones, approximately 79% of which appear only once. The sequenced material came from peripheral blood. This sequence originates from a man aged 50 to 59 who had recovered from COVID-19. V gene TRBV30 combines with J gene TRBJ2-3, with D uncertain. The DNA for the CDR3 is TGTGCCTGGAGGGGCGAGCTTACGCAGTATTTT. Protein sequence: CAWRGELTQYF.